This T cell receptor (beta chain) stems from a study of T-cell reconstitution after alpha-beta-depleted transplantation in children. This clonotype has ten or more counts. What it binds is not known. General observations from the study: By one year post-transplant, T-cell counts and diversity largely arose from T cells that were newly produced.

TCRbeta library construction was performed incorporating unique molecular identifiers. One entry per CDR3 protein results from TCRdb running MiXCR on the PCR reads. Among about 830,000 distinct CDR3 sequences listed, 16% were seen once. The starting material was PBMCs, mostly from graft donor cells, obtained 360 days after TCRalphabeta/CD19-depleted stem cell transplant. The TCR comes from a male patient younger than 18 who had a stem cell transplant for acute lymphoblastic leukemia, so the T cells may come from the graft donor.

The CDR3 coding sequence is TGTGCCAGTAGTAGGTCTAGCGGGAGCTCCTACAATGAGCAGTTCTTC. It yields the protein CASSRSSGSSYNEQFF. The chain carries TRBV19 and TRBJ2-1; 10 bases line up with TRBD2. Trimming at V came to 4 bases and at J to 0 bases, leaving 3 bases not matched to a gene. The CDR3 covers 16 residues. CDR1 LNHDA and CDR2 SQIVND come from the germline V gene (reference sequence). Drawing the rest from reference TRBV19 and TRBJ2-1, the complete variable domain is DGGITQSPKYLFRKEGQNVTLSCEQNLNHDAMYWYRQDPGQGLRLIYYSQIVNDFQKGDIAEGYSVSREKKESFPLTVTSAQKNPTAFYLCASSRSSGSSYNEQFFGPGTRLTVL.